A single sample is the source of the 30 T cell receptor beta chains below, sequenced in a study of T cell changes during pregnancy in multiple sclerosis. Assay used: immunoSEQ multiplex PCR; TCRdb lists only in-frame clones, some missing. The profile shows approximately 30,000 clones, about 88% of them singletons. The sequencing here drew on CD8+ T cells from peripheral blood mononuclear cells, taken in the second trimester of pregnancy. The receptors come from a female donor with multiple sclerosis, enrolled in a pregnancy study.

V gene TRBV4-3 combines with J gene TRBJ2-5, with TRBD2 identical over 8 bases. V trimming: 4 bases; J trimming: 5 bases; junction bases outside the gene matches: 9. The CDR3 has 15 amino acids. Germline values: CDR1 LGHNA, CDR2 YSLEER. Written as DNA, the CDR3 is TGCGCCAGCAGCCTTACGGGGGGGATTGGGGAGACCCAGTACTTC. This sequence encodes CASSLTGGIGETQYF.

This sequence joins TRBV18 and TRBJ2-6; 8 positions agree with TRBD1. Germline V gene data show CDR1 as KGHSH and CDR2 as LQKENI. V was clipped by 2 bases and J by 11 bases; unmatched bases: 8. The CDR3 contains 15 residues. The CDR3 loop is CASSPLGQGDHVLTF. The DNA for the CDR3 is TGTGCCAGCTCACCATTAGGACAGGGAGACCACGTCCTGACTTTC.

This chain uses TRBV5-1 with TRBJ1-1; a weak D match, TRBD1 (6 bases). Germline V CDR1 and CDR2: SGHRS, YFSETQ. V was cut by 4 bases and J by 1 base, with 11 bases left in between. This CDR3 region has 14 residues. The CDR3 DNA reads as TGCGCCAGCAGCCACGACAGGAGGAACACTGAAGCTTTCTTT. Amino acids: CASSHDRRNTEAFF.

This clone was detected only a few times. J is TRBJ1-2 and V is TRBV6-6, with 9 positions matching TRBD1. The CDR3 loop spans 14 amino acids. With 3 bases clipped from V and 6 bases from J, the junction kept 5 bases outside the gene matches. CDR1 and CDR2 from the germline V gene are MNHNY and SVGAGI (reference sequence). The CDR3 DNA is TGTGCCAGCAGTTATTACCGGGACAGGGATGGCTACACCTTC. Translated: CASSYYRDRDGYTF.

This chain's CDR3 is CASPPGQGSEAFF. CDR3 nucleotide sequence: TGTGCCAGCCCCCCAGGACAGGGCTCTGAAGCTTTCTTT. The genes are TRBV6-6 and TRBJ1-1; 8 bases map to TRBD1. This CDR3 contains 13 residues. From germline, CDR1 is MNHNY and CDR2 SVGAGI (reference sequence). V was clipped by 8 bases and J by 6 bases; unmatched bases: 8.

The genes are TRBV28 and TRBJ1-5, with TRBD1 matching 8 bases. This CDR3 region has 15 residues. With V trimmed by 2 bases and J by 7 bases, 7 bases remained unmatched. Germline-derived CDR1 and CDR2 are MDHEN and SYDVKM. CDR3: CASSLGQGAGQPQHF. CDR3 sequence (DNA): TGTGCCAGCAGTTTAGGCCAGGGGGCAGGGCAGCCCCAGCATTTT.

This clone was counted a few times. The CDR3, as DNA: TGCGCCAGCAGCGTCCCGGGACACTACAATGAGCAGTTCTTC. It encodes CASSVPGHYNEQFF. This rearrangement joins TRBV5-1 to TRBJ2-1, with D maybe TRBD1 (6 bases). With 4 bases removed from V and 3 bases from J, the gap between germline ends came to 11 bases. CDR1 and CDR2 (germline): SGHRS, YFSETQ. The CDR3 loop spans 14 amino acids. Full variable domain (remainder filled in from reference TRBV5-1 and TRBJ2-1): KAGVTQTPRYLIKTRGQQVTLSCSPISGHRSVSWYQQTPGQGLQFLFEYFSETQRNKGNFPGRFSGRQFSNSRSEMNVSTLELGDSALYLCASSVPGHYNEQFFGPGTRLTVL.

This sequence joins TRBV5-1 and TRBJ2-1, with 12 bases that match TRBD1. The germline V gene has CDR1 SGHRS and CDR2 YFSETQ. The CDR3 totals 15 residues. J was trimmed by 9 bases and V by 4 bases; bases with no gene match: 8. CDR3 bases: TGCGCCAGCAGCCCTAGGGGACAGGGGGCTACTGAGCAGTTCTTC. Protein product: CASSPRGQGATEQFF.

The CDR3 DNA sequence: TGTGCCAGGGACTCAGACACCGGGGAGCTGTTTTTT. Translated: CARDSDTGELFF. This sequence joins TRBV2 and TRBJ2-2; TRBD2 might be the D (5 bases). In germline, CDR1 is SNHLY, CDR2 FYNNEI. Trimming shortened V by 9 bases and J by 3 bases, and 8 bases separated the two germline ends. The CDR3 extends over 12 amino acids.

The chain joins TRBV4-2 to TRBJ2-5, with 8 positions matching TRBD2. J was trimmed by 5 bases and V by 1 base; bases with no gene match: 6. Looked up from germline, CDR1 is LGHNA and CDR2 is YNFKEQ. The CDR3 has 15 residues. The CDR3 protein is CASSQGGSGVETQYF. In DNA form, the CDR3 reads TGTGCCAGCAGCCAAGGGGGTAGCGGGGTCGAGACCCAGTACTTC.

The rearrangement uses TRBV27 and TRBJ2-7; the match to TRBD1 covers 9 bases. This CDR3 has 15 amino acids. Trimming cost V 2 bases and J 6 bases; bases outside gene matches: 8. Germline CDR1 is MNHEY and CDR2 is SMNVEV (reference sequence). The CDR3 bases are TGTGCCAGCAGTTTAACAGGGGGCGGGGGCGGCGAGCAGTACTTC. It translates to CASSLTGGGGGEQYF.

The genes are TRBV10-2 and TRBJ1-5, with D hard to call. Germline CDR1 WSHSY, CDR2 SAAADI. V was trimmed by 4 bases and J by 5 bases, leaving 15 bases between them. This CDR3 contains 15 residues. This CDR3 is CASSGALEGDQPQHF. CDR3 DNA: TGCGCCAGCAGTGGGGCCCTCGAAGGTGATCAGCCCCAGCATTTT.

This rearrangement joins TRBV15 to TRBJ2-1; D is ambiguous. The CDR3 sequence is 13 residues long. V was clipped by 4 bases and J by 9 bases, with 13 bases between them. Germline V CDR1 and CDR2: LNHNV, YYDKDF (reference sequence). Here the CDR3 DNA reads TGTGCCACCAGCATTCTCGGGTGGCGTGAGCAGTTCTTC. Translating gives CATSILGWREQFF.

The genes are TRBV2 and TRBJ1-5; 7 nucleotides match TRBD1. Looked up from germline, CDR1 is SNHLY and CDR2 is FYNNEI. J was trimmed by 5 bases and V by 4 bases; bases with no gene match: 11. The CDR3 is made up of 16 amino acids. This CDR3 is CASSAMGQPGHQPQHF. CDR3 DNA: TGTGCCAGCAGTGCCATGGGACAGCCCGGGCATCAGCCCCAGCATTTT. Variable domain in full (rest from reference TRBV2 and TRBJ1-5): EPEVTQTPSHQVTQMGQEVILRCVPISNHLYFYWYRQILGQKVEFLVSFYNNEISEKSEIFDDQFSVERPDGSNFTLKIRSTKLEDSAMYFCASSAMGQPGHQPQHFGDGTRLSIL.

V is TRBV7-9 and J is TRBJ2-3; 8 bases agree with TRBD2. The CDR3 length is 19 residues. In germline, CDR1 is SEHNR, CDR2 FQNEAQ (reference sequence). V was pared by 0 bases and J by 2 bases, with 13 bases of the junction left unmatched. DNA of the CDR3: TGTGCCAGCAGCTTAGCTATTCTGGGCGGCGGGGGGCCCACAGATACGCAGTATTTT. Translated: CASSLAILGGGGPTDTQYF.

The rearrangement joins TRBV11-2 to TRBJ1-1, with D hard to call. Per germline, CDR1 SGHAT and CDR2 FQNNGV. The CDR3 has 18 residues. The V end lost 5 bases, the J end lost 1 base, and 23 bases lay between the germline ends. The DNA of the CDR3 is TGTGCCAGCAGCCCTAGCTTCAGACGGATCATAGAGAACACTGAAGCTTTCTTT. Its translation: CASSPSFRRIIENTEAFF.

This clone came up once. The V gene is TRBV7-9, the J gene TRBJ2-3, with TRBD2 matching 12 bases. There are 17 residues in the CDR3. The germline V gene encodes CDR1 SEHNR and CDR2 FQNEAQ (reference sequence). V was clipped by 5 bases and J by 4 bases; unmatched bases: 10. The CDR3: CASSALWTSGVPDTQYF. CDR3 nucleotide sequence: TGTGCCAGCAGCGCCCTCTGGACTAGCGGGGTCCCAGATACGCAGTATTTT.

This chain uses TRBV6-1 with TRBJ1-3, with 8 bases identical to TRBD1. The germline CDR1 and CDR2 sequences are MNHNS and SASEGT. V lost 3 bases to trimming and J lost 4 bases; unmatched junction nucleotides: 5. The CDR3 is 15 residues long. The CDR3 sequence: CASSEGDRRGNTIYF. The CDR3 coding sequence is TGTGCCAGCAGTGAGGGGGACAGGAGGGGAAACACCATATATTTT.

CDR3 bases: TGTGCCAGTAGTTCCCGACAAGCCCCTAACTATGGCTACACCTTC. Its translation is CASSSRQAPNYGYTF. The rearrangement uses TRBV19 and TRBJ1-2; no clear D. Between the trimmed V and J ends, which lost 5 bases and 0 bases, there was a span of 13 bases. Per the germline V gene, CDR1 is LNHDA and CDR2 is SQIVND (reference sequence). The CDR3 consists of 15 residues.

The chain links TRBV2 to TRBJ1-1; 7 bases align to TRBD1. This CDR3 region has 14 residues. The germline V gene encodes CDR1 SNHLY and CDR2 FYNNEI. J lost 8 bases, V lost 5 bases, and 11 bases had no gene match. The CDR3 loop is CASSSTGMGWEAFF. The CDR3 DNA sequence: TGTGCCAGCAGTTCGACAGGGATGGGGTGGGAAGCTTTCTTT.

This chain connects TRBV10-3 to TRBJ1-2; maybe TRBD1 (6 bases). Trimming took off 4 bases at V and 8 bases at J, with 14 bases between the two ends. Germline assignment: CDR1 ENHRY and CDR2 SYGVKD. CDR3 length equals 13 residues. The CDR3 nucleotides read TGTGCCATCAGTGGGGTAACAGGGTTCGGCTACACCTTC. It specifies CAISGVTGFGYTF.

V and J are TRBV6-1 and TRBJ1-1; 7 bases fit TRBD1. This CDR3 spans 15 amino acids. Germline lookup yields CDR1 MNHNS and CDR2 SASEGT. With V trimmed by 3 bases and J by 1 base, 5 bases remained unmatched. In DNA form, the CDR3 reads TGTGCCAGCAGTGAGGAGGCAGGGGGGAACACTGAAGCTTTCTTT. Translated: CASSEEAGGNTEAFF.

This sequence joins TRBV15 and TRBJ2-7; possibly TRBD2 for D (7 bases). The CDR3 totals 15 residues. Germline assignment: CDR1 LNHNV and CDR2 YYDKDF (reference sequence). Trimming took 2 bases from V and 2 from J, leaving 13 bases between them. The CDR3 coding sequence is TGTGCCACCAGCAGACCCTGGGAGGGGGCCTACGAGCAGTACTTC. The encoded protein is CATSRPWEGAYEQYF.

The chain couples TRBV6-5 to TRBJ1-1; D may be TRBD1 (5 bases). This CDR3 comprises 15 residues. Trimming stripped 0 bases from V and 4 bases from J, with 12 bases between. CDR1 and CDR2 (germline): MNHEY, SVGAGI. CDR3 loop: CASSYSQGQTTEAFF. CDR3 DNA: TGTGCCAGCAGTTACTCCCAGGGTCAGACCACTGAAGCTTTCTTT.

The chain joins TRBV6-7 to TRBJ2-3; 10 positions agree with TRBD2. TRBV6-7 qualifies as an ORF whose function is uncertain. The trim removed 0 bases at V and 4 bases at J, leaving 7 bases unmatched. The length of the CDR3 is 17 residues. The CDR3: CASSYSSAGGAADTQYF. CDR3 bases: TGTGCCAGCAGTTACTCCTCAGCGGGGGGGGCCGCAGATACGCAGTATTTT.

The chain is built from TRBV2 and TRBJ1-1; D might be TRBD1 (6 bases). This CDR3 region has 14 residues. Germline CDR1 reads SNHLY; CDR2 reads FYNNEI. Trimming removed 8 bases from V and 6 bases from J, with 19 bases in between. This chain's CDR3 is CASREAQGMAEAFF. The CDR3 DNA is TGTGCCAGCCGAGAGGCGCAGGGGATGGCTGAAGCTTTCTTT.

The CDR3 sequence is CAISARGYGDRNTEAFF. The DNA for the CDR3 is TGTGCCATCAGTGCCAGGGGCTATGGGGATAGGAACACTGAAGCTTTCTTT. The J gene is TRBJ1-1, the V gene TRBV10-3; D possibly corresponds to TRBD1 (6 bases). Germline loops: CDR1 ENHRY, CDR2 SYGVKD. The CDR3 covers 17 residues. Trimming pared 4 bases from V and 1 base from J, leaving 19 bases between.

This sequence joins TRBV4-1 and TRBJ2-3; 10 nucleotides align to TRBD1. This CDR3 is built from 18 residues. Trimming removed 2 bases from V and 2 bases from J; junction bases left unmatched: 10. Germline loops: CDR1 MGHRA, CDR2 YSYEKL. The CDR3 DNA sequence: TGCGCCAGCAGCCAAAAACCAGGGACAGGGGCTTTCACAGATACGCAGTATTTT. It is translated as CASSQKPGTGAFTDTQYF.

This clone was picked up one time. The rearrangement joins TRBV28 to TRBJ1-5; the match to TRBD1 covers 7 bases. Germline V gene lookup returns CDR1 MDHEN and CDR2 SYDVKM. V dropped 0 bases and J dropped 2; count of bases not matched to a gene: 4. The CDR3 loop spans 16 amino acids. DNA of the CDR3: TGTGCCAGCAGTTTATGGACAGGGAAAGGCAATCAGCCCCAGCATTTT. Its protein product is CASSLWTGKGNQPQHF.

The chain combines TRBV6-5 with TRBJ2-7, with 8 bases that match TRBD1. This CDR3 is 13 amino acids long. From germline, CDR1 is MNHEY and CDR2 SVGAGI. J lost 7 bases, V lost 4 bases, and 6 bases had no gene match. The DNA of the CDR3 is TGTGCCAGCAGTTTGCAGGGGGCGGTGGAGCAGTACTTC. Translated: CASSLQGAVEQYF.